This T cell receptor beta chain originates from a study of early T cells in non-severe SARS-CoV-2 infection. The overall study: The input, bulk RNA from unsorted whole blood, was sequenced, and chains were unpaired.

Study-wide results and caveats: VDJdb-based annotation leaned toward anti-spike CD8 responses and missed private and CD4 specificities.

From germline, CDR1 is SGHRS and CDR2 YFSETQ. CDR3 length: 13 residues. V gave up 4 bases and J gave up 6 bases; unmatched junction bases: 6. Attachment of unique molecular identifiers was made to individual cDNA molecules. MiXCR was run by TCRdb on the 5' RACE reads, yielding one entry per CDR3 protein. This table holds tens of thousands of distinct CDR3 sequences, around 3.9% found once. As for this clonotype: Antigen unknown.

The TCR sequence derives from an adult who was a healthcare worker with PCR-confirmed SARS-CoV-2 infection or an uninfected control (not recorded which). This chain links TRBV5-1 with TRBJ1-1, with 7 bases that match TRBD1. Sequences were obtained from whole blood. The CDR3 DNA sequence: TGCGCCAGCAGCCAGGGACAGTACCCTGAAGCTTTCTTT. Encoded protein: CASSQGQYPEAFF.